The 14 T cell receptor beta chains presented below share a single source sample, sequenced in a study of T cells in localized non-small cell lung cancer. The data were produced by immunoSEQ multiplex PCR, yet TCRdb's version contains in-frame clones alone and is incomplete. This table holds around 50,000 clones, approximately 90% found once. The material sequenced was PBMCs, taken before any cancer treatment. All receptors come from a man aged 40 to 70 with stage II lung adenocarcinoma.

This chain uses TRBV6-5 with TRBJ1-1; D ambiguous. The CDR3 is 14 amino acids. Trimming cost V 7 bases and J 1 base, with 13 bases left between them. Germline loops: CDR1 MNHEY, CDR2 SVGAGI. CDR3 region: CASNPSRWNTEAFF. DNA for the CDR3: TGTGCCAGCAACCCCAGCAGATGGAACACTGAAGCTTTCTTT.

The chain recombines TRBV10-3 with TRBJ2-3; 13 bases line up with TRBD2. This CDR3 has 14 amino acids. V was clipped by 8 bases and J by 3 bases; unmatched bases: 2. The germline V gene encodes CDR1 ENHRY and CDR2 SYGVKD. The CDR3 sequence is CAIGTSGATDTQYF. In DNA form, the CDR3 reads TGTGCCATCGGGACTAGCGGGGCGACAGATACGCAGTATTTT.

The V call is TRBV5-1, the J call TRBJ2-1; 10 bases are shared with TRBD1. V gave up 4 bases and J gave up 9 bases; unmatched junction bases: 10. This CDR3 has 15 residues. The germline CDR1 and CDR2 sequences are SGHRS and YFSETQ. The CDR3 nucleotides are TGCGCCAGCAGCCTAGGGACAGGGGCCCCTGGTGAGCAGTTCTTC. It is translated as CASSLGTGAPGEQFF.

The chain recombines TRBV18 with TRBJ2-5; D tentatively reads TRBD1 or TRBD2 (5 bases each). The CDR3 runs to 17 residues. Germline CDR1 KGHSH, CDR2 LQKENI. Trimming shortened V by 1 base and J by 3 bases, and 18 bases separated the two germline ends. CDR3 protein: CASSPQEVRAPEETQYF. CDR3 nucleotides: TGTGCCAGCTCACCACAGGAGGTCAGGGCCCCAGAAGAGACCCAGTACTTC.

Here the CDR3 DNA reads TGTGCCAGCAGCTTAGCGAGGGGCTACACCTTC. It encodes CASSLARGYTF. This sequence joins TRBV5-8 and TRBJ1-2; D is ambiguous. The CDR3 consists of 11 residues. The germline CDR1 and CDR2 sequences are SGHTS and YDEGEE. V was cut by 2 bases and J by 8 bases, with 7 bases left in between.

This chain uses TRBV6-5 with TRBJ1-2; D gene unclear. The V end lost 6 bases, the J end lost 2 bases, and 10 bases lay between the germline ends. Germline CDR1 is MNHEY and CDR2 is SVGAGI. This CDR3 spans 13 amino acids. For the CDR3, the DNA is TGTGCCAGCAGCCCCACTATCAACTATGGCTACACCTTC. Its translation: CASSPTINYGYTF.

This rearrangement joins TRBV21-1 to TRBJ1-2. TRBV21-1 is designated a pseudogene. This CDR3 region has 16 residues. CDR3 residues: CASRRVGTTPNYGYTF. DNA for the CDR3: TGTGCCAGCCGAAGAGTGGGGACGACTCCAAACTATGGCTACACCTTC.

The rearrangement links TRBV19 to TRBJ1-1, with no clear D. Per germline, CDR1 LNHDA and CDR2 SQIVND (reference sequence). The CDR3 has 14 residues. Between the trimmed V and J ends, which lost 1 base and 8 bases, there was a span of 14 bases. The DNA for the CDR3 is TGTGCCAGTAGTATAGGGCTGGCGTATGTCGAAGCTTTCTTT. Amino acids: CASSIGLAYVEAFF. Full variable domain (remainder filled in from reference TRBV19 and TRBJ1-1): DGGITQSPKYLFRKEGQNVTLSCEQNLNHDAMYWYRQDPGQGLRLIYYSQIVNDFQKGDIAEGYSVSREKKESFPLTVTSAQKNPTAFYLCASSIGLAYVEAFFGQGTRLTVV.

This chain's CDR3 is CASSFQGRAEAFF. Written as DNA, the CDR3 is TGTGCCAGCAGCTTTCAGGGGCGAGCTGAAGCTTTCTTT. The chain is built from TRBV5-4 and TRBJ1-1; weak D call: TRBD1 (6 bases). The CDR3 covers 13 residues. Trimming removed 2 bases at V and 6 bases at J, with 11 bases between. Germline V lookup: CDR1 SGHNT, CDR2 YYREEE (reference sequence).

The genes are TRBV7-7 and TRBJ2-1; D is undetermined. Trimming took 2 bases from V and 5 from J, leaving 7 bases between them. Germline V gene sequence: CDR1 SSHAT, CDR2 FNYEAQ (reference sequence). This CDR3 has 13 residues. In nucleotides, the CDR3 is TGTGCCAGCAGCTTATTCGGAGACAATGAGCAGTTCTTC. This translates into CASSLFGDNEQFF. The full variable domain, with the rest looked up from reference TRBV7-7 and TRBJ2-1, is GAGVSQSPRYKVTKRGQDVTLRCDPISSHATLYWYQQALGQGPEFLTYFNYEAQPDKSGLPSDRFSAERPEGSISTLTIQRTEQRDSAMYRCASSLFGDNEQFFGPGTRLTVL.

The J gene is TRBJ2-7, the V gene TRBV2; possible D gene TRBD2, 5 bases. This CDR3 comprises 15 residues. V shed 3 bases and J shed 2 bases, with 14 bases lying between them. From germline, CDR1 is SNHLY and CDR2 FYNNEI. CDR3 nucleotide sequence: TGTGCCAGCAGTGAGGTGACCCGAGGGACCTACGAGCAGTACTTC. Its protein product is CASSEVTRGTYEQYF.

The V and J genes are TRBV11-1 and TRBJ1-3; 7 bases line up with TRBD1. The ends lost 5 bases at V and 3 bases at J; junction bases unmatched: 7. This CDR3 is built from 15 residues. CDR1 and CDR2 (germline): SGHAT, FQDESV (reference sequence). In nucleotides, the CDR3 is TGTGCCAGCAGCCATTCCAGGGGGGGTGGAAACACCATATATTTT. Translating it yields CASSHSRGGGNTIYF.

The V gene is TRBV27, the J gene TRBJ1-2; D unclear. This CDR3 has 14 residues. V shed 2 bases and J shed 8 bases, with 15 bases lying between them. Germline lookup yields CDR1 MNHEY and CDR2 SMNVEV (reference sequence). In nucleotides, the CDR3 is TGTGCCAGCAGTTTACGGCGAGAGGTTGGGGGCTACACCTTC. This encodes CASSLRREVGGYTF.

CDR3 region: CASSQRKRIGSDYNSPLHF. In nucleotides, the CDR3 is TGCGCCAGCAGCCAGAGAAAAAGAATAGGATCCGACTATAATTCACCCCTCCACTTT. This chain links TRBV4-1 with TRBJ1-6, with D uncertain. This CDR3 comprises 19 residues. The V and J ends lost 3 bases and 3 bases respectively, with 21 bases between them. The germline gives CDR1 MGHRA, CDR2 YSYEKL.